These T cell receptor beta chains were read from a single sample in a study of T cells in Graves' hyperthyroidism and ophthalmopathy. Each CDR3 protein is one row after TCRdb ran MiXCR on the multiplex PCR reads. The sample lists 340,000 or so distinct CDR3 sequences, roughly 18% seen once, with 45% to 55% in the top ten. The source material was blood. The receptors were sampled from a woman between 50 and 59 years old with Graves' hyperthyroidism. The CDR3 runs from the conserved cysteine through the conserved F or W. A D gene is named only where the DNA matches it firmly. Size is stated for part of the rows, as once, few or many counts, or as a class when the clone is expanded.

TRBJ2-3 | few | TRBV7-9 | NA | CASSLGHRAGDTQYF | TGTGCCAGCAGCTTAGGTCACCGGGCGGGTGATACGCAGTATTTT
TRBJ2-4 | many | TRBV2 | NA | CASSARDAQYF | TGTGCCAGCAGCGCCCGGGACGCTCAGTACTTC
TRBJ2-1 | many | TRBV11-2 | TRBD2 | CASSRTSSGSYNEQFF | TGTGCCAGCAGCCGAACTTCTAGCGGGAGTTACAATGAGCAGTTCTTC
TRBJ2-1 | few | TRBV7-3 | NA | CASSLNRANEQFF | TGTGCCAGCAGCTTAAACAGGGCTAATGAGCAGTTCTTC
TRBJ2-7 | NA | TRBV28 | TRBD1 | CASGDPGQGVEQYF | TGTGCCAGCGGTGACCCGGGACAGGGTGTCGAGCAGTACTTC
TRBJ1-2 | many | TRBV29-1 | TRBD1 | CSVEGQGNYGYTF | TGCAGCGTTGAGGGACAGGGCAACTATGGCTACACCTTC
TRBJ2-7 | many | TRBV28 | NA | CASSLSLRDRLKSYEQYF | TGTGCCAGCAGTTTATCCCTGCGCGACAGGCTGAAGTCCTACGAGCAGTACTTC
TRBJ1-1 | NA | TRBV5-5 | TRBD1 | CASSRRTGRDTEAFF | TGTGCCAGCAGCCGTCGGACAGGGAGGGACACTGAAGCTTTCTTT
TRBJ2-1 | NA | TRBV20-1 | NA | CSAPLSSYNEQFF | TGCAGTGCTCCATTGAGCTCCTACAATGAGCAGTTCTTC
TRBJ2-1 | many | TRBV3-1 | NA | CASSQDLAETYNEQFF | TGTGCCAGCAGCCAAGATCTTGCGGAGACCTACAATGAGCAGTTCTTC
TRBJ1-4 | many | TRBV20-1 | TRBD1 | CSAQTGEGEKLFF | TGCAGTGCTCAGACAGGGGAGGGCGAAAAACTGTTTTTT
TRBJ2-7 | NA | TRBV28 | NA | CASSLPGPEQYF | TGTGCCAGCAGTTTACCCGGGCCCGAGCAGTACTTC
TRBJ2-5 | many | TRBV3-1 | NA | CASSHLEETQYF | TGTGCCAGCAGCCACTTGGAGGAGACCCAGTACTTC
TRBJ2-3 | many | TRBV12-3/TRBV12-4 | TRBD2 | CASSLGTSGGLTDTQYF | TGTGCCAGCAGTTTAGGGACTAGCGGGGGCCTCACAGATACGCAGTATTTT
TRBJ1-1 | once | TRBV20-1 | NA | CSARDRRGVVNTEAFF | TGCAGTGCTAGAGATCGACGGGGGGTAGTAAACACTGAAGCTTTCTTT
TRBJ2-1 | NA | TRBV7-2 | TRBD2 | CASSWGLDNEQFF | TGTGCCAGCAGCTGGGGACTAGACAATGAGCAGTTCTTC
TRBJ2-7 | NA | TRBV2 | TRBD2 | CASSELLAGVLYEQYF | TGTGCCAGCAGTGAGCTACTAGCGGGGGTACTCTACGAGCAGTACTTC
TRBJ1-2 | NA | TRBV7-6 | NA | CASSLSVGDYGYTF | TGTGCCAGCAGCTTATCTGTAGGAGACTATGGCTACACCTTC
TRBJ2-1 | once | TRBV15 | TRBD2 | CATSRDDSGGLREQFF | TGTGCCACCAGCAGAGATGATAGCGGGGGGTTAAGGGAGCAGTTCTTC
TRBJ2-3 | NA | TRBV6-2/TRBV6-3 | TRBD2 | CASEDGTSGRDTQYF | TGTGCCAGCGAGGACGGGACTAGCGGGAGAGATACGCAGTATTTT
TRBJ2-3 | NA | TRBV28 | TRBD1 | CASSLGTAPNTQYF | TGTGCCAGCAGTTTGGGGACAGCACCCAATACGCAGTATTTT
TRBJ1-4 | NA | TRBV5-1 | TRBD1 | CASNPGGGSEKLFF | TGCGCCAGCAACCCAGGGGGCGGCAGCGAAAAACTGTTTTTT
TRBJ2-2 | many | TRBV14 | NA | CASSQDRATTELFF | TGTGCCAGCAGCCAAGATCGTGCCACGACGGAGCTGTTTTTT
TRBJ2-1 | few | TRBV9 | NA | CASSPGYFSYNEQFF | TGTGCCAGCAGCCCGGGGTACTTCTCCTACAATGAGCAGTTCTTC
TRBJ2-2 | few | TRBV12-3/TRBV12-4 | TRBD2 | CASSRSGVNTGELFF | TGTGCCAGCAGTAGAAGCGGGGTGAACACCGGGGAGCTGTTTTTT
TRBJ2-5 | many | TRBV3-1 | NA | CASSLSTGQETQYF | TGTGCCAGCAGCCTATCGACTGGTCAAGAGACCCAGTACTTC
TRBJ1-2 | many | TRBV6-1 | NA | CASSHPGRANSGYGYTF | TGTGCCAGCAGTCATCCGGGCCGGGCCAACTCGGGCTATGGCTACACCTTC
TRBJ1-4 | few | TRBV7-9 | NA | CASSGQSATNEKLFF | TGTGCCAGCAGCGGGCAGAGTGCAACTAATGAAAAACTGTTTTTT
TRBJ2-1 | many | TRBV3-1 | NA | CASSQLVNEQFF | TGTGCCAGCAGCCAACTAGTCAATGAGCAGTTCTTC
TRBJ2-3 | NA | TRBV5-4 | NA | CASSVRFTDTQYF | TGTGCCAGCAGCGTCCGTTTCACAGATACGCAGTATTTT
TRBJ2-7 | once | TRBV5-1 | NA | CASSRTETYEQYF | TGCGCCAGCAGCAGGACGGAAACTTACGAGCAGTACTTC
TRBJ1-4 | NA | TRBV18 | NA | CASSGDPTDEKLFF | TGTGCCAGCTCAGGGGACCCCACAGATGAAAAACTGTTTTTT
TRBJ2-7 | NA | TRBV7-9 | TRBD1 | CASTPPGGGEQYF | TGTGCCAGCACCCCACCAGGGGGCGGCGAGCAGTACTTC
TRBJ1-5 | many | TRBV6-2/TRBV6-3 | NA | CASSYSGGSQPQHF | TGTGCCAGCAGTTACTCGGGGGGGAGTCAGCCCCAGCATTTT
TRBJ1-5 | few | TRBV19 | TRBD1 | CASSITGGPQPQHF | TGTGCCAGTAGTATAACAGGGGGGCCTCAGCCCCAGCATTTT
TRBJ2-2 | NA | TRBV4-1 | TRBD1 | CASSTGTGFATGELFF | TGCGCCAGCAGCACCGGGACAGGGTTCGCCACCGGGGAGCTGTTTTTT
TRBJ1-1 | many | TRBV3-1 | NA | CASSQPGRNTEAFF | TGTGCCAGCAGCCAACCCGGGAGGAACACTGAAGCTTTCTTT
TRBJ1-2 | NA | TRBV14 | NA | CASSQDSLAHISYGYTF | TGTGCCAGCAGCCAAGACAGCTTGGCTCATATAAGCTATGGCTACACCTTC
TRBJ1-5 | many | TRBV6-1 | NA | CASSEPSGDNQPQHF | TGTGCCAGCAGTGAACCGTCAGGGGACAATCAGCCCCAGCATTTT
TRBJ2-3 | many | TRBV28 | NA | CASSSVAEGITDTQYF | TGTGCCAGCAGTAGTGTAGCGGAGGGGATCACAGATACGCAGTATTTT
TRBJ1-2 | NA | TRBV5-1 | TRBD1 | CASSLSGQGDYGYTF | TGCGCCAGCAGCTTGTCGGGACAGGGGGACTATGGCTACACCTTC
TRBJ1-3 | few | TRBV6-1 | NA | CASRPDSGPGNTIYF | TGTGCCAGCAGACCGGATAGTGGACCTGGAAACACCATATATTTT
TRBJ2-2 | once | TRBV30 | NA | CAWSVLGAAGELFF | TGTGCCTGGAGTGTACTCGGGGCGGCCGGGGAGCTGTTTTTT
TRBJ1-1 | few | TRBV13 | NA | CASSRTGHTEAFF | TGTGCCAGCAGCCGTACAGGGCACACTGAAGCTTTCTTT